These T cell receptor beta chains were read from a single sample in a study of CD4 T cells in relation to SARS-CoV-2 and coronaviruses. TCRdb's copy holds only in-frame clones and misses some; the assay was immunoSEQ multiplex PCR. The sample yields about 59,000 clones, 80% to 90% seen once. The sample taken for sequencing was memory CD4+ T cells from PBMCs. The source is a human donor in good health. The CDR3 runs from the conserved cysteine through the conserved F or W. Each record gives: J gene, V gene, D gene, clone size, CDR3 protein, CDR3 DNA. D genes are given only for firm matches. A row's size may be missing; if present it is once, few, many or a size class.

TRBJ2-7,TRBV7-8,NA,NA,CASTSTGSPYEQYF,TGTGCCAGCACTTCAACAGGGTCGCCCTACGAGCAGTACTTC
TRBJ2-2,TRBV15,NA,NA,CATSRDEFVRAGTGELFF,TGTGCCACCAGCAGAGATGAGTTTGTCAGGGCGGGAACCGGGGAGCTGTTTTTT
TRBJ2-1,TRBV10-3,TRBD1,NA,CAISRQGENEQFF,TGTGCCATCAGCCGACAGGGAGAGAATGAGCAGTTCTTC
TRBJ1-2,TRBV6-5,NA,NA,CASTSSKNYGYTF,TGTGCCAGCACCTCATCTAAGAACTATGGCTACACCTTC
TRBJ2-1,TRBV24-1,TRBD2,NA,CATSDSRAVAGQFF,TGTGCCACCAGTGACTCCCGGGCGGTAGCGGGGCAGTTCTTC
TRBJ1-2,TRBV6-6,NA,NA,CASSYNSRYTF,TGTGCCAGCAGTTACAACAGTCGCTACACCTTC
TRBJ2-5,TRBV5-1,TRBD2,NA,CASSYSGTSVQETQYF,TGCGCCAGCAGCTACTCCGGGACTAGCGTACAAGAGACCCAGTACTTC
TRBJ2-1,TRBV4-1,TRBD2,NA,CASSQRQDSGTYNEQFF,TGCGCCAGCAGCCAAAGACAGGATAGCGGGACCTACAATGAGCAGTTCTTC
TRBJ1-2,TRBV5-4,NA,NA,CASSLVGNSYGYTF,TGTGCCAGCAGCTTGGTTGGTAATAGCTATGGCTACACCTTC
TRBJ2-7,TRBV19,TRBD2,NA,CASSTSHRTSGEQYF,TGTGCCAGTAGTACCAGCCACAGGACTAGCGGGGAGCAGTACTTC
TRBJ2-2,TRBV19,NA,once,CASSSWGRTNTGELFF,TGTGCCAGTAGTAGTTGGGGACGTACGAACACCGGGGAGCTGTTTTTT
TRBJ2-3,TRBV5-4,NA,NA,CASSRPGDTQYF,TGTGCCAGCAGCCGGCCAGGCGATACGCAGTATTTT
TRBJ1-4,TRBV5-4,NA,once,CASSVDPGGEKLFF,TGTGCCAGCAGCGTGGACCCGGGAGGGGAAAAACTGTTTTTT
TRBJ1-2,TRBV29-1,NA,NA,CSGGTVVGGYTF,TGCAGCGGGGGGACTGTAGTAGGTGGCTACACCTTC
TRBJ2-5,TRBV18,NA,NA,CASSPGLVETQYF,TGTGCCAGCTCACCAGGGTTAGTTGAGACCCAGTACTTC
TRBJ2-1,TRBV27,NA,NA,CASSTPERNEQFF,TGTGCCAGCAGTACCCCCGAGCGGAATGAGCAGTTCTTC
TRBJ2-3,TRBV4-1,NA,NA,CASSQEAVSTDTQYF,TGCGCCAGCAGCCAAGAGGCAGTGAGCACAGATACGCAGTATTTT